This TCR beta chain was identified in a study of regulatory T cells in long-lasting Graves disease. Researchers made TCR beta libraries by using iRepertoire HTBI primers and running Arm-PCR on CDR3 regions. TCRdb re-analysed the multiplex PCR reads in MiXCR, keeping a single row per CDR3 protein. The sample shows fewer than 550,000 distinct CDR3 sequences, around 15% of them seen only once. General study findings and limits: Not thyroid tissue but only peripheral blood was studied. Gene preferences differed: TRBV28, TRBJ1-2, TRBJ2-5 in persistent cases. Clonotypes that were public and shared totalled a few thousand in persistent patients versus approximately 970 in new patients.

This clonotype was counted at least ten times. Its specificity is not known. CDR3 size: 14 residues. The ends were cut back, 1 base at V and 9 bases at J, with 13 bases in the middle. Time point described: newly diagnosed GD, antithyroid drugs for less than 3 months. The authors made the TCR library using RNA they extracted from PBMCs. These data were also reused for a study on T cells in Graves' hyperthyroidism and ophthalmopathy. That source adds: Each diagnosis was grounded in clinical symptoms, serum thyroxine and TRAb, thyroid ultrasound, and orbital computed tomography.

Here the sequenced sample was peripheral blood mononuclear cells (PBMCs), taken at new diagnosis, from a patient treated with antithyroid drugs. The V call is TRBV12-3 or TRBV12-4, the J call TRBJ1-5; no definite D call. The TCR sequence derives from a woman aged 18-29 years with Graves disease. CDR3 amino acids: CASSLGRRTGPQHF. The CDR3, as DNA: TGTGCCAGCAGTTTAGGGAGACGAACGGGGCCCCAGCATTTT.